This entry lists 2 T cell receptor beta chains sequenced from one sample in a study of T cells in women clearing cervical HPV infection. Assay: immunoSEQ multiplex PCR; the TCRdb copy retains only in-frame clones and omits some. This listing includes under 50,000 clones. Sequenced input: blood buffy coat. These receptor sequences come from a woman between 18 and 70 years old with a cervical HPV16 infection that either progressed to CIN3+ or cleared (not recorded which).

Concerning this clone: The read ends 3 residues shy of where the CDR3 ends; the end is completed using the germline J gene. The V call is TRBV20-1, the J call TRBJ1-2; 7 bases map to TRBD1. Unmatched junction bases numbered 7, after V lost 3 bases and J lost 6 bases. CDR1 DFQATT and CDR2 SNEGSKA come from the germline V gene (reference sequence). This CDR3 region has 13 residues. Incomplete CDR3 DNA: TGCAGTGCTAGCACAGGGGCTAGTCATGGC. Translating it yields CSASTGASHG. The full CDR3 protein is CSASTGASHGYTF.

Of note for this clone: The read comes to an end 3 residues before the CDR3 does, leaving the germline J gene to fill in the end. The chain combines TRBV7-2 with TRBJ2-3; perhaps TRBD1 as D (5 bases). Trimming shortened V by 5 bases and J by 4 bases, and 13 bases separated the two germline ends. The germline CDR1 and CDR2 sequences are SGHTA and FQGNSA. CDR3 length: 14 residues. This CDR3 is CASSRTSGSDTQYF. The covered CDR3 bases are TGTGCCAGCAGCAGAACCTCAGGGTCAGATACG. The entire variable domain, with the rest obtained from reference TRBV7-2 and TRBJ2-3, is as follows: GAGVSQSPSNKVTEKGKDVELRCDPISGHTALYWYRQSLGQGLEFLIYFQGNSAPDKSGLPSDRFSAERTGGSVSTLTIQRTQQEDSAVYLCASSRTSGSDTQYFGPGTRLTVL.